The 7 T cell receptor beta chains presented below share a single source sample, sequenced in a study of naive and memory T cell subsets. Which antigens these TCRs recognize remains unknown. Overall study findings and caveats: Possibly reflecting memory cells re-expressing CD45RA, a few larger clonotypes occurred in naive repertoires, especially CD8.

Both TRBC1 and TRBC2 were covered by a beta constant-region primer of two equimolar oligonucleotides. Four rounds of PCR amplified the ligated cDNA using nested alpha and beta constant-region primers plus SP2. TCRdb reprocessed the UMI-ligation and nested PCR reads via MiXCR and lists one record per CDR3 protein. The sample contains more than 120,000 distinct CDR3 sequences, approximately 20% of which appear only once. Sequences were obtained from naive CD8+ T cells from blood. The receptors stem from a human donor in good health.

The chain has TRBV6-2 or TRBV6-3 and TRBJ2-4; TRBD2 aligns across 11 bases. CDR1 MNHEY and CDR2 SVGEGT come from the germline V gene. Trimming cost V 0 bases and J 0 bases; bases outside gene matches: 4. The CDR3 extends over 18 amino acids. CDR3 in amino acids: CASSYSTSGKLAKNIQYF. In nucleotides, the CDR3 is TGTGCCAGCAGTTACTCGACTAGCGGGAAGCTAGCCAAAAACATTCAGTACTTC.

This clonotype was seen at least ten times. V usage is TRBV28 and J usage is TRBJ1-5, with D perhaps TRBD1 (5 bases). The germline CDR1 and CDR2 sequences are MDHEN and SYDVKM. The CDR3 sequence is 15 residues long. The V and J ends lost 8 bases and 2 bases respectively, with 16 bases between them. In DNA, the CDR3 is TGTGCCAGCGAAAGGGGCATATCGGGCAATCAGCCCCAGCATTTT. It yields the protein CASERGISGNQPQHF.

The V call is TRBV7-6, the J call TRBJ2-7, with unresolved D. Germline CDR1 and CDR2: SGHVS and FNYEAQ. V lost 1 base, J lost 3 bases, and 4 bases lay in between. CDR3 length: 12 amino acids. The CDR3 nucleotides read TGTGCCAGCAGCTTAGGGGACTACGAGCAGTACTTC. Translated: CASSLGDYEQYF.

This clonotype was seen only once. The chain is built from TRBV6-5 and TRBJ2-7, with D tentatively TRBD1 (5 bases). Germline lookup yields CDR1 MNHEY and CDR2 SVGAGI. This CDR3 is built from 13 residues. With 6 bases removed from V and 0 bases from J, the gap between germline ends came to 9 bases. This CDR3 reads CASRTDSSYEQYF. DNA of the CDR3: TGTGCCAGCAGAACAGACAGCTCCTACGAGCAGTACTTC.

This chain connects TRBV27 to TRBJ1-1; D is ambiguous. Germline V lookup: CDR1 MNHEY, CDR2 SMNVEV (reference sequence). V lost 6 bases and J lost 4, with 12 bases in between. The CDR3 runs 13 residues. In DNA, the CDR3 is TGTGCCAGCAGGAATAGGGAGTTCACTGAAGCTTTCTTT. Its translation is CASRNREFTEAFF.

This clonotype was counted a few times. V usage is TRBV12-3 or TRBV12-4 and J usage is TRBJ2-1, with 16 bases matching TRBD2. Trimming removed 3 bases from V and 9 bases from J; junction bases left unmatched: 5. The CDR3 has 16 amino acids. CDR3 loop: CASSFPGTSGRGEQFF. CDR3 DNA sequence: TGTGCCAGCAGTTTCCCCGGGACTAGCGGGAGGGGTGAGCAGTTCTTC.

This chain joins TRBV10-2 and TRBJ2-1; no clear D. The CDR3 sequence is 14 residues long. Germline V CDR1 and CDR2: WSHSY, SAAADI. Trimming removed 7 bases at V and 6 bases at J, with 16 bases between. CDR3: CASNHVVGSNEQFF. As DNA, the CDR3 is TGCGCCAGCAACCATGTAGTCGGCTCCAATGAGCAGTTCTTC.